The entry below describes one TCR beta chain. The data derive from a study of blood T cell repertoires in COVID-19. Produced via immunoSEQ multiplex PCR; TCRdb's table is partial and in-frame only. The sample yields 380,000 or so clones, more than 70% seen once. Germline V lookup: CDR1 SGHTA, CDR2 FQGNSA. Trimming removed 5 bases from V and 5 bases from J, with 17 bases in between. The CDR3 length is 15 residues. The sequenced sample was peripheral blood. The TCR comes from a man aged 35-49 years with acute or convalescent COVID-19. The chain has TRBV7-2 and TRBJ2-3; a possible D gene is TRBD1 (6 bases). CDR3 in DNA: TGTGCCAGCAGCCACTCCCAGGGGCGACTAGATACGCAGTATTTT. Translating it yields CASSHSQGRLDTQYF.